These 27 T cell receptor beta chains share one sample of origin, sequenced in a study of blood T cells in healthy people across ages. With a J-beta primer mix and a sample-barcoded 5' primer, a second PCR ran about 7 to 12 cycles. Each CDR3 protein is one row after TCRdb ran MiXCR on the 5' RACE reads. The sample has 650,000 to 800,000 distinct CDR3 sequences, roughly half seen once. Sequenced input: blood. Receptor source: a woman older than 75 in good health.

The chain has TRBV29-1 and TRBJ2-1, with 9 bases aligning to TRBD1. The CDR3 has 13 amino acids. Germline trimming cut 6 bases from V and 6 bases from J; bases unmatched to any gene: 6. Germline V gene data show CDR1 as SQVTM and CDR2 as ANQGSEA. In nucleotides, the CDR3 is TGCAGCGTAGTGACAGGGGGTTTCAATGAGCAGTTCTTC. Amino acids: CSVVTGGFNEQFF.

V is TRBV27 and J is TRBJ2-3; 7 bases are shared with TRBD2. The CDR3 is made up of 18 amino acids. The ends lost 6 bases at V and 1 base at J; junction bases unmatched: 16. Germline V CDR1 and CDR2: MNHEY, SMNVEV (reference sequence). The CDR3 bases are TGTGCCAGCAGCCCCACCCAAAGCGGGGCGAGGGGCACAGATACGCAGTATTTT. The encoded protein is CASSPTQSGARGTDTQYF.

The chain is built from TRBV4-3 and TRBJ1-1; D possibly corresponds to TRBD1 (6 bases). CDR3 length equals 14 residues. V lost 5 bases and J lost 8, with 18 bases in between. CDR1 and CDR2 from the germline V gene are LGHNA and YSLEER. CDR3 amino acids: CASSIRDTRSEAFF. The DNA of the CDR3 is TGCGCCAGCAGCATCCGGGACACCCGGTCCGAAGCTTTCTTT.

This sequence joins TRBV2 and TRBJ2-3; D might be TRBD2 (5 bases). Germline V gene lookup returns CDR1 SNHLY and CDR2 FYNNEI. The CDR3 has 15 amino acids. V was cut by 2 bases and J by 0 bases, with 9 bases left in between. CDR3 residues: CASSERKRSTDTQYF. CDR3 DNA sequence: TGTGCCAGCAGTGAAAGGAAGCGGAGCACAGATACGCAGTATTTT.

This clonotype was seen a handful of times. The CDR3 DNA follows: TGCGCCAGCAGCTCAGGGGTTACCGGGGAGCTGTTTTTT. Its protein is CASSSGVTGELFF. The chain uses TRBV5-1 and TRBJ2-2; D might be TRBD1 (6 bases). Germline CDR1 SGHRS, CDR2 YFSETQ. V shed 3 bases and J shed 5 bases, with 8 bases lying between them. The CDR3 extends over 13 amino acids.

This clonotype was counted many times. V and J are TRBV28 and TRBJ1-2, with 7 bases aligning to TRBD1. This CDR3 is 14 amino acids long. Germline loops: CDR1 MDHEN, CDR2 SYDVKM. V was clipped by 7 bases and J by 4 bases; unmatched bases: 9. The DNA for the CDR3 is TGTGCCAGCAAATCGGCCGGACAGGTCTATGGCTACACCTTC. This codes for CASKSAGQVYGYTF.

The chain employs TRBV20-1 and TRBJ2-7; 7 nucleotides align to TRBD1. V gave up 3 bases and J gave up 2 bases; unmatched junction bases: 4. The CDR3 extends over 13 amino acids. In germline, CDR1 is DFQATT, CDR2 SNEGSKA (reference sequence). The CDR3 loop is CSASQGVTYEQYF. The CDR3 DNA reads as TGCAGTGCTAGCCAGGGGGTAACCTACGAGCAGTACTTC.

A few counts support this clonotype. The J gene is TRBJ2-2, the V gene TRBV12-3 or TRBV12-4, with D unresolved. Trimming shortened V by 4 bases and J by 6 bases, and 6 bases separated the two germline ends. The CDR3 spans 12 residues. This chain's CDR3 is CASSSSAGELFF. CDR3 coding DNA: TGTGCCAGCAGTTCCTCTGCCGGGGAGCTGTTTTTT.

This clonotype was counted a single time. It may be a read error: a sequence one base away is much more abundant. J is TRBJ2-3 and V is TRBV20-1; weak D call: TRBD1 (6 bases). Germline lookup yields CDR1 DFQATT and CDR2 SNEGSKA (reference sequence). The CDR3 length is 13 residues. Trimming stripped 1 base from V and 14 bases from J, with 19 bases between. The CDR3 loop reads CSARGTILGATYF. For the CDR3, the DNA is TGCAGTGCTAGAGGTACTATCTTGGGGGCGACGTATTTT.

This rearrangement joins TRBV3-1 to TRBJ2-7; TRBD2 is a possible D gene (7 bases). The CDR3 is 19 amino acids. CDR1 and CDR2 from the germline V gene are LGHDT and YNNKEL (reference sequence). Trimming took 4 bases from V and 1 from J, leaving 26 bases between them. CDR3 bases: TGTGCCAGCAGCCGTATACAAATGGGGGCCTGGGGAGGGTCCTACGAGCAGTACTTC. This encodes CASSRIQMGAWGGSYEQYF.

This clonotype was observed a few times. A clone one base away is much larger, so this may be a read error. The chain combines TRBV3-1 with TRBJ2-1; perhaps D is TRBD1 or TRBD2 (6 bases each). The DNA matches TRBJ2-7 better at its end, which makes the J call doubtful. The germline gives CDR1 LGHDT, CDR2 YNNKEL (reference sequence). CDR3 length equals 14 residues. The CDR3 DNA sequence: TGTGCCAGCAGAGGGGGGCCGGGGTACAATGAGCAGTACTTC. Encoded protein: CASRGGPGYNEQYF.

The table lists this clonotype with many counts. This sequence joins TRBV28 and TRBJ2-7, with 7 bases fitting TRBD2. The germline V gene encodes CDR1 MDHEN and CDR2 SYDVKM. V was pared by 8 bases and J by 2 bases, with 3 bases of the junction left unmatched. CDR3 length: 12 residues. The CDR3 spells CASSSGAYEQYF. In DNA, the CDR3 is TGTGCCAGCTCCAGCGGGGCCTACGAGCAGTACTTC.

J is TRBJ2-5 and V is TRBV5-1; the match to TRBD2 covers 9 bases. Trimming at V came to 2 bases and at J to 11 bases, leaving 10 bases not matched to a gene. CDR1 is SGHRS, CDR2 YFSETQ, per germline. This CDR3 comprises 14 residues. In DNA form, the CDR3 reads TGCGCCAGCAGCTTAACTAGCGGGCTCAATGAGCAGTACTTC. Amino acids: CASSLTSGLNEQYF.

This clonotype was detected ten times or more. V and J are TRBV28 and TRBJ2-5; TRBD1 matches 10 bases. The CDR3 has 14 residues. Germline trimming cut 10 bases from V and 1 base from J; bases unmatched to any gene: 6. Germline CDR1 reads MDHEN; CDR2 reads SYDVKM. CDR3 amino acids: CATWDRGRQETQYF. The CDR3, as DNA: TGTGCCACCTGGGACAGGGGCCGCCAAGAGACCCAGTACTTC.

The CDR3: CASSEGPQDPDTQYF. CDR3 DNA sequence: TGTGCCAGCAGTGAAGGCCCGCAAGATCCAGATACGCAGTATTTT. The chain has TRBV2 and TRBJ2-3; D remains unclear. The CDR3 contains 15 residues. V dropped 1 base and J dropped 4 bases, with 12 bases sitting between them. The V gene's germline CDR1 is SNHLY and CDR2 FYNNEI.

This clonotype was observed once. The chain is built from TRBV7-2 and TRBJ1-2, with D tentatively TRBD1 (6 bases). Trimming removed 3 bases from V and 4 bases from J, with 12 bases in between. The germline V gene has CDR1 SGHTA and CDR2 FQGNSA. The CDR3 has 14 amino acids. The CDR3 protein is CASSFQGISYGYTF. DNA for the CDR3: TGTGCCAGCAGCTTCCAGGGGATTAGCTATGGCTACACCTTC.

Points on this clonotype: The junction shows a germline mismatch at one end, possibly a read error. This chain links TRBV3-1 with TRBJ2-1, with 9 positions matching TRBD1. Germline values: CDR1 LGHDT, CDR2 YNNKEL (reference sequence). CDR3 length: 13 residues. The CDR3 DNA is TGTGCCAGCAGCCAAGTTACAGGGGGCGAGCAGTTGTTC. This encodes CASSQVTGGEQLF.

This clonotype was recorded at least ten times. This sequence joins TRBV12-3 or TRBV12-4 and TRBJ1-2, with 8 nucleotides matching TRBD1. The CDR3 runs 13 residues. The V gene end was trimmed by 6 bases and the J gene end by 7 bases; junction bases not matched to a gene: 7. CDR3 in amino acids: CASSLRQGSGYTF. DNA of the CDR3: TGTGCCAGCAGCCTACGACAGGGGTCTGGCTACACCTTC.

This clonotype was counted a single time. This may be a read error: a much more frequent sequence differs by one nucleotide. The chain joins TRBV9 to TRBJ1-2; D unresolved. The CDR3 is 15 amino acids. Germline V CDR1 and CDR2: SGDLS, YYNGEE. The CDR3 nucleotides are TGTGCCAGCAGCGCAGACCCCAGGATCAACTATGGCCACACCTTC. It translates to CASSADPRINYGHTF.

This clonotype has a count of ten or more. CDR3 protein: CASSLNGAGTDTQYF. CDR3 coding DNA: TGTGCCAGCAGCTTAAACGGGGCCGGGACAGATACGCAGTATTTT. The chain is built from TRBV7-3 and TRBJ2-3, with D perhaps TRBD1 or TRBD2 (5 bases each). The V gene lost 1 base and the J gene lost 3 bases, with 11 bases spanning the gap. Germline values: CDR1 SGHTA, CDR2 FQGTGA. This CDR3 has 15 residues.

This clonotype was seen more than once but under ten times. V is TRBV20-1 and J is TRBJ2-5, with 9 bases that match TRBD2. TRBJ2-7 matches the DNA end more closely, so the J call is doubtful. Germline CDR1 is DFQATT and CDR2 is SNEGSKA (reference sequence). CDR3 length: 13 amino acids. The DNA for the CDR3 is TGCAGTGCTACCGGGACTAGCAGTTACGAGCAGTACTTC. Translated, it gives CSATGTSSYEQYF.

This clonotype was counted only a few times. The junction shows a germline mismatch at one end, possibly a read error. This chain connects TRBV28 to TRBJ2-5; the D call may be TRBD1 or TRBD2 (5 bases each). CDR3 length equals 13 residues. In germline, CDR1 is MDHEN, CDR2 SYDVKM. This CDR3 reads CAGSLSGTETQYF. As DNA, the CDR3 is TGTGCCGGCAGTTTATCTGGGACGGAGACCCAGTACTTC. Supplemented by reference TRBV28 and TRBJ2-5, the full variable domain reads DVKVTQSSRYLVKRTGEKVFLECVQDMDHENMFWYRQDPGLGLRLIYFSYDVKMKEKGDIPEGYSVSREKKERFSLILESASTNQTSMYLCAGSLSGTETQYFGPGTRLLVL.

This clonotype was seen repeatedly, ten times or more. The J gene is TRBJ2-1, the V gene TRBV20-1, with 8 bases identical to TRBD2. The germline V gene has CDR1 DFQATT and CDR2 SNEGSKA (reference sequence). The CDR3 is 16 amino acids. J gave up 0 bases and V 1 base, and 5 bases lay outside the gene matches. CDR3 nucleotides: TGCAGTGCTAGAGTTCTCGGGGGGGGCTCCTACAATGAGCAGTTCTTC. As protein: CSARVLGGGSYNEQFF.

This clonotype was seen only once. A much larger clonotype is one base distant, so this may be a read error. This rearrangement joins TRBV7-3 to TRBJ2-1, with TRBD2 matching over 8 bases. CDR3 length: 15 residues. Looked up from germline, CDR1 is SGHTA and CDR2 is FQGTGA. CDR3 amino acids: CACSLGLARYNEQFF. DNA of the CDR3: TGTGCCTGCAGCTTAGGACTAGCTCGCTACAATGAGCAGTTCTTC.

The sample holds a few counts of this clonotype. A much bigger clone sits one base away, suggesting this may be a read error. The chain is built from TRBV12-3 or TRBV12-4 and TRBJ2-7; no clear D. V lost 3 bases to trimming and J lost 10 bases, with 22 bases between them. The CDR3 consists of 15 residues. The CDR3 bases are TGTGCCAGCAGTTTCCAGGTGATCCGCTCTTCCACCCAGTACTTC. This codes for CASSFQVIRSSTQYF.

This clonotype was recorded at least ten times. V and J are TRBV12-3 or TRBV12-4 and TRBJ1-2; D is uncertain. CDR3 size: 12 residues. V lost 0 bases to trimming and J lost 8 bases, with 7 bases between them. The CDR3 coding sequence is TGTGCCAGCAGTTTAGCACTTTGGGGCTACACCTTC. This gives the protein CASSLALWGYTF.

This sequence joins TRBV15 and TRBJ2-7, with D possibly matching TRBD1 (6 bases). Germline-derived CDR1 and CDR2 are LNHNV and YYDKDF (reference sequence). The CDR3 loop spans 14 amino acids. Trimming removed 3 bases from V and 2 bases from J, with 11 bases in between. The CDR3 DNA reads TGTGCCACCAGCAGGGACAGTTTCGCCTACGAGCAGTACTTC. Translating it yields CATSRDSFAYEQYF.